This TCR beta chain was sequenced during a study of T cells after posttransplantation cyclophosphamide. Germline V gives CDR1 SGHTA, CDR2 FQGTGA. Losses at the gene ends were 2 bases for V and 4 bases for J; bases not matched to a gene: 2. This CDR3 is built from 14 residues. TCRdb keeps only in-frame clones here, not all; method: immunoSEQ multiplex PCR. Listed for the sample are approximately 39,000 clones, none seen a single time. This clone was seen at least ten times. The V call is TRBV7-3, the J call TRBJ2-3; 8 bases map to TRBD2. The TCR originated in a man over 45 in good health, CMV-negative, and a related stem cell transplant donor. What was sequenced was PBMCs. This CDR3 is CASSLYGRADTQYF. CDR3 coding DNA: TGTGCCAGCAGCTTATACGGGAGGGCAGATACGCAGTATTTT.